This section outlines one T cell receptor (beta chain) sequence together with its context. What it binds is not known. Time point described: newly diagnosed, previously untreated cHL patient sample. Researchers used newly diagnosed, untreated classical Hodgkin lymphoma PBMCs for comparison. The CDR3 runs to 14 residues. Germline CDR1 SGHDT, CDR2 YYEEEE. Trimming shortened V by 4 bases and J by 3 bases, and 13 bases separated the two germline ends. The data were produced by immunoSEQ multiplex PCR, yet TCRdb's version contains in-frame clones alone and is incomplete. Of some 17,000 clones listed, about 93% are singletons. The data belong to a study of PD-1 blockade in classical Hodgkin lymphoma. General study findings and limits: According to reports, newly diagnosed patients had lower baseline TCR diversity than healthy donors, and relapsed/refractory patients had lower baseline TCR diversity still. The origin of the repertoire differences remains undefined, with disease activity or prior therapy as possible causes.

Sequencing input: peripheral blood mononuclear cells (PBMCs). The sequence derives from a human donor with classical Hodgkin lymphoma. This sequence joins TRBV5-6 and TRBJ1-2; no firm D call. CDR3: CASSPETADYGYTF. The CDR3 DNA follows: TGTGCCAGCAGCCCTGAAACGGCCGACTATGGCTACACCTTC. Together with reference TRBV5-6 and TRBJ1-2, the CDR3 gives the full variable domain: DAGVTQSPTHLIKTRGQQVTLRCSPKSGHDTVSWYQQALGQGPQFIFQYYEEEERQRGNFPDRFSGHQFPNYSSELNVNALLLGDSALYLCASSPETADYGYTFGSGTRLTVV.